Here is one T cell receptor beta chain with its context. The antigen remains unidentified. This entry comes from a study of CD8+ T cells in alopecia areata. Study at large: Treated patients swallowed 5 to 10 mg of oral tofacitinib twice daily. Patients given treatment had severity scored by the percentage of scalp area affected. Regarding the study as a whole: Normal scalp had lower clonality than lesional scalp, with alopecia totalis/universalis lesions showing this most strongly. Patients showed less clear TCR sequence sharing than mice, possibly partly because of HLA diversity.

Documented treatment: oral pan-JAK inhibitor, 5-10 mg twice daily. Specimens obtained from alopecia areata patients comprised lesional scalp punch biopsies and peripheral blood. Extracted from the samples, RNA was reverse transcribed into cDNA to serve as the sequencing template. Sequenced by immunoSEQ multiplex PCR; TCRdb stores in-frame clones only, minus some. The sample yields around 2,000 clones, about three quarters seen once. Source: skin, taken at approximately week 45, from a patient treated with tofacitinib. This TCR came from a human donor with alopecia areata.

The CDR3 sequence: CASSQQGNGNQPQHF. DNA of the CDR3: TGTGCCAGTAGTCAACAGGGGAACGGCAATCAGCCCCAGCATTTT. The rearrangement joins TRBV19 to TRBJ1-5, with 7 bases lining up with TRBD1. CDR3 length: 15 residues. J lost 2 bases, V lost 5 bases, and 6 bases had no gene match. The germline V gene encodes CDR1 LNHDA and CDR2 SQIVND (reference sequence).